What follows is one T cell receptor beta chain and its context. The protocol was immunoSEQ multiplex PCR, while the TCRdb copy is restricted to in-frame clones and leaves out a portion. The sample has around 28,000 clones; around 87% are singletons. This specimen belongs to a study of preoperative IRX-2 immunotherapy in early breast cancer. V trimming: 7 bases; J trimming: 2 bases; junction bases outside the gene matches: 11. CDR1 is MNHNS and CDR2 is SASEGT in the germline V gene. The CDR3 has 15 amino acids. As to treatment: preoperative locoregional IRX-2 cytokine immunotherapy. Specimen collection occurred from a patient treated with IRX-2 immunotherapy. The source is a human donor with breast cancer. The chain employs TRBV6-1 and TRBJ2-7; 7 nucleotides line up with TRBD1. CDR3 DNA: TGTGCCAGCAACCTAGGGGGCGGAGTGGCCTACGAGCAGTACTTC. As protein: CASNLGGGVAYEQYF.